These 4 T cell receptor beta chains originate from one sample sequenced in a study of T cells in Graves' hyperthyroidism and ophthalmopathy. The CDR3 regions of TCR beta were amplified from RNA transcripts. An initial round of RT-PCR targeting the TCR CDR3 relied on the HTBI primer set. MiXCR, run by TCRdb on the multiplex PCR reads, gives a single entry per CDR3 protein. The sample contains fewer than 350,000 distinct CDR3 sequences, 21% of which appear only once. Sequences were obtained from blood. These receptors all come from a woman between 50 and 59 years old with Graves' hyperthyroidism.

This clonotype was seen a handful of times. The chain uses TRBV20-1 and TRBJ1-5; TRBD1 matches 7 bases. The CDR3 spans 15 residues. Germline V gives CDR1 DFQATT, CDR2 SNEGSKA (reference sequence). J gave up 5 bases and V 2 bases, and 9 bases lay outside the gene matches. The CDR3 DNA reads as TGCAGTGCTAGACGTACAGGGGTAAGCGATCAGCCCCAGCATTTT. Amino acids: CSARRTGVSDQPQHF.

V gene TRBV2 combines with J gene TRBJ2-4; no firm D call. The V end was cut by 2 bases, the J end by 2 bases, with 7 bases between. The germline CDR1 and CDR2 sequences are SNHLY and FYNNEI. The CDR3 spans 14 residues. CDR3 loop: CASSEYKSKNIQYF. DNA for the CDR3: TGTGCCAGCAGTGAATACAAGTCCAAAAACATTCAGTACTTC.

The sample holds many counts of this clonotype. The chain links TRBV6-1 to TRBJ2-2; 8 nucleotides line up with TRBD1. Germline trimming cut 4 bases from V and 2 bases from J; bases unmatched to any gene: 6. Germline assignment: CDR1 MNHNS and CDR2 SASEGT. This CDR3 has 16 amino acids. CDR3 bases: TGTGCCAGCAGTGTTGACAGGGGCACCAACACCGGGGAGCTGTTTTTT. Translation: CASSVDRGTNTGELFF.

This clonotype was found many times. The chain couples TRBV2 to TRBJ1-1; 7 nucleotides agree with TRBD1. The CDR3 consists of 15 residues. V shed 11 bases and J 4 bases; nucleotides not matched to a gene: 16. Germline V CDR1 and CDR2: SNHLY, FYNNEI. CDR3 DNA sequence: TGTGCCGGCTCTGGATCACAGGGGCGCGGCACTGAAGCTTTCTTT. Protein sequence: CAGSGSQGRGTEAFF.